This T cell receptor (beta chain) was identified during a study of blood T cell repertoires in COVID-19. Study as a whole: Samples of COVID-19 (acute and convalescent) were obtained from the United States, Italy and Spain.

CDR3 size: 16 residues. Germline V gives CDR1 MGHDK, CDR2 SYGVNS. Unmatched junction bases numbered 7, after V lost 5 bases and J lost 1 base. Profiled with immunoSEQ multiplex PCR; TCRdb holds only in-frame clones, not every one. The table shows about 140,000 clones, with about 84% occurring only once. The V gene is TRBV25-1, the J gene TRBJ2-2; 7 bases line up with TRBD1. This TCR came from a human donor in a cohort sampled during active COVID-19. The sequencing input was peripheral blood. The CDR3 DNA reads as TGTGCCAGCAGTCACCGGGACAGTTGGAACACCGGGGAGCTGTTTTTT. Protein: CASSHRDSWNTGELFF.